Below are 30 T cell receptor beta chains sequenced from a single sample in a study of T cells after yellow fever vaccination. In TCRdb, the 5' RACE reads were re-called with MiXCR into one record per CDR3 protein. The sample holds roughly 340,000 distinct CDR3 sequences, roughly 9.4% seen once. The sequences come from PBMCs, collected on the day of the first yellow fever vaccination. These receptor sequences come from a man younger than 35 who received the YFV17D yellow fever vaccine.

This clonotype was recorded once. The V gene is TRBV11-2, the J gene TRBJ2-6, with 9 positions matching TRBD1. V trimming: 1 base; J trimming: 8 bases; junction bases outside the gene matches: 9. Germline CDR1 is SGHAT and CDR2 is FQNNGV. The CDR3 is 17 residues long. The chain's CDR3 is CASSLGPGTGRTNVLTF. CDR3 nucleotide sequence: TGTGCCAGCAGCTTAGGCCCTGGGACAGGGAGAACCAACGTCCTGACTTTC.

J is TRBJ2-6 and V is TRBV29-1; D call uncertain. Germline V gene sequence: CDR1 SQVTM, CDR2 ANQGSEA. V lost 8 bases to trimming and J lost 2 bases, with 7 bases between them. This CDR3 has 12 amino acids. CDR3 in amino acids: CSFSAGANVLTF. The CDR3 nucleotides read TGCAGCTTCTCGGCTGGGGCCAACGTCCTGACTTTC.

The DNA for the CDR3 is TGTGCCAGCAGCCCAGGGTTAAGACAGCCCCAGCATTTT. Translated: CASSPGLRQPQHF. This chain connects TRBV27 to TRBJ1-5, with TRBD1 as a possible D gene (5 bases). Trimming left V 6 bases short and J 7 bases short, with 13 bases between. Germline loops: CDR1 MNHEY, CDR2 SMNVEV (reference sequence). The length of the CDR3 is 13 residues.

This clonotype was counted at least ten times. The chain combines TRBV12-3 or TRBV12-4 with TRBJ1-3; 8 bases fit TRBD1. The J segment lost 4 bases and the V segment lost 5 bases, leaving 7 bases of the junction unmatched. The CDR3 is made up of 15 amino acids. CDR3 sequence (DNA): TGTGCCAGCAGTACCGGACAGGGTGGCGGAAACACCATATATTTT. Translation gives CASSTGQGGGNTIYF.

This clonotype showed up just a few times. This rearrangement joins TRBV5-1 to TRBJ1-6, with D maybe TRBD1 (6 bases). V lost 0 bases to trimming and J lost 9 bases, with 10 bases between them. This CDR3 is 14 amino acids long. The germline V gene encodes CDR1 SGHRS and CDR2 YFSETQ. The CDR3 region is CASSLGQEFSPLHF. In nucleotides, the CDR3 is TGCGCCAGCAGCTTGGGACAGGAATTTTCACCCCTCCACTTT.

This clonotype was found a few times. This sequence joins TRBV4-1 and TRBJ2-3; D possibly corresponds to TRBD2 (6 bases). This CDR3 has 14 residues. Germline CDR1 is MGHRA and CDR2 is YSYEKL. With 8 bases removed from V and 2 bases from J, the gap between germline ends came to 14 bases. DNA of the CDR3: TGCGCCAGCGCGAAGGGCGGGAACACAGATACGCAGTATTTT. Encoded protein: CASAKGGNTDTQYF.

This clonotype was seen repeatedly, ten times or more. The chain joins TRBV20-1 to TRBJ1-2; D unresolved. V was pared by 5 bases and J by 1 base, with 8 bases between. CDR1 is DFQATT and CDR2 is SNEGSKA in the germline V gene (reference sequence). The CDR3 has 12 residues. The CDR3 coding sequence is TGCAGTGCTCCGGCGGATAACTATGGCTACACCTTC. It is translated as CSAPADNYGYTF.

This clonotype was counted between two and nine times. V usage is TRBV4-1 and J usage is TRBJ1-2; D is undetermined. The CDR3 consists of 15 residues. The germline V gene encodes CDR1 MGHRA and CDR2 YSYEKL. The V and J ends lost 0 bases and 8 bases respectively, with 16 bases between them. The CDR3 loop is CASSQEFPSPLGYTF. The CDR3 DNA reads TGCGCCAGCAGCCAAGAGTTCCCTAGCCCCTTAGGCTACACCTTC.

This rearrangement joins TRBV5-4 to TRBJ2-3; D might be TRBD2 (5 bases). CDR1 and CDR2 (germline): SGHNT, YYREEE (reference sequence). The CDR3 sequence is 14 residues long. V shed 3 bases and J shed 4 bases, with 12 bases lying between them. The CDR3 sequence is CASSSETRSDTQYF. CDR3 sequence (DNA): TGTGCCAGCAGCTCAGAAACTAGGTCAGATACGCAGTATTTT.

This clonotype was counted only a few times. This rearrangement joins TRBV12-3 or TRBV12-4 to TRBJ2-1, with 11 bases fitting TRBD2. The CDR3 runs to 16 residues. J gave up 4 bases and V 5 bases, and 7 bases lay outside the gene matches. The CDR3 sequence is CASSLLSGGAYNEQFF. In nucleotides, the CDR3 is TGTGCCAGCAGTCTCCTTAGCGGGGGGGCTTACAATGAGCAGTTCTTC.

The table lists this clonotype with a few counts. The V and J genes are TRBV7-9 and TRBJ2-3; a weak D match, TRBD2 (6 bases). The germline V and J ends were trimmed by 5 bases and 2 bases, with 11 bases remaining between them. CDR1 is SEHNR, CDR2 FQNEAQ, per germline (reference sequence). This CDR3 comprises 14 residues. Here the CDR3 reads CASSTGGYTDTQYF. The CDR3 nucleotides read TGTGCCAGCAGCACCGGGGGATACACAGATACGCAGTATTTT.

The chain couples TRBV14 to TRBJ2-3; D is unclear. Looked up from germline, CDR1 is SGHDN and CDR2 is FVKESK. This CDR3 has 15 amino acids. V was cut by 5 bases and J by 3 bases, with 15 bases left in between. This CDR3 is CASSLSYLRTDTQYF. The CDR3 nucleotides read TGTGCCAGCAGCTTGTCCTACTTGAGAACAGATACGCAGTATTTT.

The chain employs TRBV5-5 and TRBJ1-4; 7 nucleotides match TRBD1. Germline values: CDR1 SGHKS, CDR2 YYEKEE (reference sequence). The CDR3 has 15 amino acids. Trimming removed 3 bases from V and 5 bases from J; junction bases left unmatched: 7. CDR3 coding DNA: TGTGCCAGCAGCTCCTCCGGGACAGTGAATGAAAAACTGTTTTTT. Residues: CASSSSGTVNEKLFF.

This clonotype was observed at least ten times. This chain uses TRBV4-1 with TRBJ1-2, with TRBD1 identical over 10 bases. Germline V CDR1 and CDR2: MGHRA, YSYEKL. CDR3 length: 14 residues. The J segment lost 8 bases and the V segment lost 1 base, leaving 4 bases of the junction unmatched. The DNA of the CDR3 is TGCGCCAGCAGCCAAGGACAGGGGGCGAGGGGCTACACCTTC. It yields the protein CASSQGQGARGYTF.

This clonotype was seen a handful of times. The rearrangement joins TRBV5-1 to TRBJ1-1; perhaps TRBD1 as D (5 bases). This CDR3 spans 15 amino acids. V lost 5 bases to trimming and J lost 1 base, with 15 bases between them. CDR1 and CDR2 from the germline V gene are SGHRS and YFSETQ. CDR3 protein: CASRQVAGTNTEAFF. As DNA, the CDR3 is TGCGCCAGCAGACAGGTGGCGGGAACGAACACTGAAGCTTTCTTT. The whole variable domain, filled in from reference TRBV5-1 and TRBJ1-1, reads KAGVTQTPRYLIKTRGQQVTLSCSPISGHRSVSWYQQTPGQGLQFLFEYFSETQRNKGNFPGRFSGRQFSNSRSEMNVSTLELGDSALYLCASRQVAGTNTEAFFGQGTRLTVV.

The chain carries TRBV14 and TRBJ2-1, with D unresolved. V lost 5 bases to trimming and J lost 2 bases, with 10 bases between them. This CDR3 has 14 residues. CDR1 is SGHDN and CDR2 is FVKESK in the germline V gene. CDR3 sequence: CASSFQAPYNEQFF. The CDR3 DNA sequence: TGTGCCAGCAGCTTCCAGGCACCCTACAATGAGCAGTTCTTC.

This clonotype was picked up many times. This chain links TRBV29-1 with TRBJ1-4; TRBD1 aligns across 7 bases. This CDR3 has 14 residues. The J segment lost 8 bases and the V segment lost 3 bases, leaving 9 bases of the junction unmatched. Germline lookup yields CDR1 SQVTM and CDR2 ANQGSEA. CDR3 DNA sequence: TGCAGCGTTGAGCAGCACAGGGGAGGAGAAAAACTGTTTTTT. It yields the protein CSVEQHRGGEKLFF.

There are a few counts of this clonotype. The V gene is TRBV18, the J gene TRBJ2-3; D tentatively fits TRBD1 or TRBD2 (5 bases each). The germline V and J ends were trimmed by 2 bases and 8 bases, with 17 bases remaining between them. The CDR3 sequence is 15 residues long. CDR1 and CDR2 from the germline V gene are KGHSH and LQKENI. CDR3 DNA sequence: TGTGCCAGCTCACCAACAGGACTCCCCGCCGGTACGCAGTATTTT. This sequence encodes CASSPTGLPAGTQYF.

The genes are TRBV7-2 and TRBJ2-1; tentative D call: TRBD2 (6 bases). Trimming stripped 3 bases from V and 2 bases from J, with 20 bases between. CDR3 size: 18 residues. Germline CDR1 SGHTA, CDR2 FQGNSA. CDR3 bases: TGTGCCAGCAGCTTTGCGGGCAGTAGGCGGGGAACCTACAATGAGCAGTTCTTC. Encoded protein: CASSFAGSRRGTYNEQFF.

The chain has TRBV2 and TRBJ1-3; D uncertain. There are 13 residues in the CDR3. Per the germline V gene, CDR1 is SNHLY and CDR2 is FYNNEI. Trimming cost V 4 bases and J 7 bases, with 11 bases left between them. This CDR3 is CASSGRLGNTIYF. The DNA for the CDR3 is TGTGCCAGCAGTGGACGGCTGGGGAACACCATATATTTT. The complete variable domain, with remaining parts taken from reference TRBV2 and TRBJ1-3, reads EPEVTQTPSHQVTQMGQEVILRCVPISNHLYFYWYRQILGQKVEFLVSFYNNEISEKSEIFDDQFSVERPDGSNFTLKIRSTKLEDSAMYFCASSGRLGNTIYFGEGSWLTVV.

V usage is TRBV11-2 and J usage is TRBJ2-7, with 11 nucleotides matching TRBD2. The CDR3 length is 18 residues. Germline CDR1 SGHAT, CDR2 FQNNGV. V was clipped by 5 bases and J by 2 bases; unmatched bases: 14. The CDR3 loop reads CASSRYELLAGGTYEQYF. CDR3 coding DNA: TGTGCCAGCAGCCGCTACGAACTCTTAGCGGGGGGGACCTACGAGCAGTACTTC.

At least ten counts were recorded for this clonotype. V gene TRBV7-2 combines with J gene TRBJ1-4; D not resolved. Trimming shortened V by 4 bases and J by 4 bases, and 16 bases separated the two germline ends. CDR3 size: 16 residues. CDR1 and CDR2 from the germline V gene are SGHTA and FQGNSA. CDR3 amino acids: CASSSPPGRSNEKLFF. CDR3 in DNA: TGTGCCAGCAGCTCGCCCCCCGGGAGAAGTAATGAAAAACTGTTTTTT.

The genes are TRBV19 and TRBJ1-6, with 7 bases matching TRBD1. The CDR3 loop spans 12 amino acids. From germline, CDR1 is LNHDA and CDR2 SQIVND (reference sequence). V lost 6 bases to trimming and J lost 8 bases; unmatched junction nucleotides: 1. CDR3 protein: CASRQGDSPLHF. The CDR3 DNA follows: TGTGCCAGTAGGCAGGGGGATTCACCCCTCCACTTT.

The V gene is TRBV12-3 or TRBV12-4, the J gene TRBJ1-2; 9 bases are shared with TRBD1. CDR3 size: 18 residues. Trimming took 6 bases from V and 5 from J; bases not matched to a gene: 19. The CDR3 region is CASSAGQGAILGPYGYTF. CDR3 DNA sequence: TGTGCCAGCAGCGCGGGACAGGGAGCAATATTGGGTCCTTATGGCTACACCTTC.

The gene calls are TRBV20-1 and TRBJ2-7; possible D gene TRBD2, 6 bases. The germline V and J ends were trimmed by 6 bases and 6 bases, with 15 bases remaining between them. The germline V gene encodes CDR1 DFQATT and CDR2 SNEGSKA (reference sequence). The CDR3 has 12 residues. CDR3 in amino acids: CSAQGVTSEQYF. For the CDR3, the DNA is TGCAGTGCCCAAGGGGTGACTAGCGAGCAGTACTTC.

This clonotype appeared many times. The rearrangement uses TRBV5-1 and TRBJ2-3; tentative D call: TRBD2 (6 bases). The CDR3 is made up of 16 amino acids. Trimming took 0 bases from V and 1 from J, leaving 12 bases between them. The V gene's germline CDR1 is SGHRS and CDR2 YFSETQ. CDR3 sequence: CASSLDGGKGTDTQYF. DNA for the CDR3: TGCGCCAGCAGCTTGGACGGGGGAAAGGGCACAGATACGCAGTATTTT. The entire variable domain, with the rest obtained from reference TRBV5-1 and TRBJ2-3, is as follows: KAGVTQTPRYLIKTRGQQVTLSCSPISGHRSVSWYQQTPGQGLQFLFEYFSETQRNKGNFPGRFSGRQFSNSRSEMNVSTLELGDSALYLCASSLDGGKGTDTQYFGPGTRLTVL.

The table lists this clonotype with a few counts. V and J are TRBV29-1 and TRBJ2-1; 8 nucleotides line up with TRBD1. CDR3 length: 13 residues. Per germline, CDR1 SQVTM and CDR2 ANQGSEA. The J segment lost 10 bases and the V segment lost 6 bases, leaving 11 bases of the junction unmatched. The CDR3 here is CSVGEGQAGEQFF. CDR3 nucleotides: TGCAGCGTAGGCGAGGGACAGGCCGGGGAGCAGTTCTTC.

J is TRBJ2-1 and V is TRBV4-3; D uncertain. This CDR3 region has 14 residues. The V gene lost 1 base and the J gene lost 7 bases, with 11 bases spanning the gap. Germline-derived CDR1 and CDR2 are LGHNA and YSLEER. CDR3 sequence: CASSQVASKNEQFF. The DNA for the CDR3 is TGCGCCAGCAGCCAAGTGGCTAGTAAAAATGAGCAGTTCTTC.

A few counts support this clonotype. The V and J genes are TRBV7-2 and TRBJ2-5; D gene unclear. The CDR3 sequence is 12 residues long. Germline CDR1 and CDR2: SGHTA and FQGNSA. V was pared by 3 bases and J by 6 bases, with 8 bases between. The CDR3 DNA is TGTGCCAGCAGCTTTCCCCCGAAGACCCAGTACTTC. As protein: CASSFPPKTQYF.

In its sample, this clonotype was seen many times. The V and J genes are TRBV5-6 and TRBJ2-4; TRBD1 might be the D (6 bases). Trimming cost V 2 bases and J 4 bases, with 13 bases left between them. CDR1 and CDR2 from the germline V gene are SGHDT and YYEEEE. The CDR3 totals 15 residues. The CDR3 spells CASSLPGTSKNIQYF. In DNA, the CDR3 is TGTGCCAGCAGCTTACCCGGGACATCGAAAAACATTCAGTACTTC.